These 20 T cell receptor beta chains were sequenced from one sample in a study of neurological immune-mediated disorders. TCRdb re-analysed the 5' RACE reads in MiXCR, keeping a single row per CDR3 protein. This repertoire shows about 44,000 distinct CDR3 sequences, approximately 21% found once; its top ten account for less than 5%. Sample time point: technical triplicate 3. The sample taken for sequencing was PBMCs. These receptors were collected from a man aged 60 to 69 with HTLV-1-associated myelopathy (HAM/TSP).

On this clonotype: This may come from a read error, since a much larger clone is one base off. The V call is TRBV15, the J call TRBJ2-6; D perhaps matches TRBD2 (6 bases). The CDR3 has 17 residues. V lost 3 bases, J lost 7 bases, and 19 bases lay in between. CDR1 LNHNV and CDR2 YYDKDF come from the germline V gene (reference sequence). The CDR3 DNA follows: TGTGCCACCAGCAGGGGGAGGTCTAGTAGGGTTGCCAACGTCCTGACTTTC. Translated: CATSRGRSSRVANVLTF.

This clonotype was counted ten times or more. J is TRBJ1-2 and V is TRBV5-1; tentative D call: TRBD1 (5 bases). The CDR3 sequence is 12 residues long. Germline CDR1 reads SGHRS; CDR2 reads YFSETQ. Trimming removed 4 bases at V and 7 bases at J, with 11 bases between. CDR3 protein: CASSAGVGGYTF. For the CDR3, the DNA is TGCGCCAGCAGCGCGGGGGTTGGTGGCTACACCTTC.

The chain uses TRBV18 and TRBJ1-2; 7 bases match TRBD1. Losses at the gene ends were 6 bases for V and 4 bases for J; bases not matched to a gene: 8. From germline, CDR1 is KGHSH and CDR2 LQKENI. The CDR3 is made up of 14 amino acids. The CDR3 sequence is CASSTGPGGYGYTF. In DNA form, the CDR3 reads TGTGCCAGCTCGACAGGGCCCGGAGGCTATGGCTACACCTTC. Filled out from reference TRBV18 and TRBJ1-2, the complete variable domain reads NAGVMQNPRHLVRRRGQEARLRCSPMKGHSHVYWYRQLPEEGLKFMVYLQKENIIDESGMPKERFSAEFPKEGPSILRIQQVVRGDSAAYFCASSTGPGGYGYTFGSGTRLTVV.

This clonotype was counted many times. V and J are TRBV5-1 and TRBJ2-7, with 9 bases identical to TRBD2. Looked up from germline, CDR1 is SGHRS and CDR2 is YFSETQ. The CDR3 has 16 residues. After removal of 0 bases from V and 0 bases from J, the junction contained 4 bases not matched to a gene. CDR3 sequence (DNA): TGCGCCAGCAGCTTGGGCTGGACTAGCGTCTCCTACGAGCAGTACTTC. Translated, it gives CASSLGWTSVSYEQYF.

The chain recombines TRBV20-1 with TRBJ1-5; D is uncertain. Germline V CDR1 and CDR2: DFQATT, SNEGSKA (reference sequence). This CDR3 contains 14 residues. Trimming stripped 5 bases from V and 2 bases from J, with 13 bases between. The DNA for the CDR3 is TGCAGTGCTTCGAACGTGGGCCGCAATCAGCCCCAGCATTTT. Amino acids: CSASNVGRNQPQHF.

This clonotype was observed at least ten times. The chain has TRBV28 and TRBJ1-2; D uncertain. Germline CDR1 is MDHEN and CDR2 is SYDVKM. The CDR3 sequence is 12 residues long. V dropped 6 bases and J dropped 8 bases, with 13 bases sitting between them. CDR3 bases: TGTGCCAGCAGCCGCGCTCCGGGAGGCTACACCTTC. This sequence encodes CASSRAPGGYTF.

This clonotype came up many times. The gene calls are TRBV28 and TRBJ1-2; TRBD1 agrees at 8 bases. Germline values: CDR1 MDHEN, CDR2 SYDVKM. This CDR3 is 18 amino acids long. V shed 5 bases and J 6 bases; nucleotides not matched to a gene: 20. CDR3 in amino acids: CASSPSFGQGSSIHGYTF. The CDR3 nucleotides read TGTGCCAGCAGTCCAAGCTTTGGACAGGGATCATCAATACATGGCTACACCTTC.

The sample holds many counts of this clonotype. J is TRBJ2-7 and V is TRBV5-1; no reliable D call. The length of the CDR3 is 15 residues. CDR1 and CDR2 (germline): SGHRS, YFSETQ. The V end was cut by 0 bases, the J end by 3 bases, with 13 bases between. The CDR3 region has the DNA TGCGCCAGCAGCTTGGCCCCTGATTACCTCTACGAGCAGTACTTC. Amino acid sequence: CASSLAPDYLYEQYF. Full variable domain (rest looked up from reference TRBV5-1 and TRBJ2-7): KAGVTQTPRYLIKTRGQQVTLSCSPISGHRSVSWYQQTPGQGLQFLFEYFSETQRNKGNFPGRFSGRQFSNSRSEMNVSTLELGDSALYLCASSLAPDYLYEQYFGPGTRLTVT.

This chain connects TRBV3-1 to TRBJ1-5; TRBD1 might be the D (5 bases). CDR1 and CDR2 (germline): LGHDT, YNNKEL (reference sequence). This CDR3 spans 16 amino acids. The ends were cut back, 1 base at V and 0 bases at J, with 10 bases in the middle. In nucleotides, the CDR3 is TGTGCCAGCAGCCAAGGGGGACTTTATAGCAATCAGCCCCAGCATTTT. This codes for CASSQGGLYSNQPQHF.

This clonotype appeared a few times. The V gene is TRBV11-2, the J gene TRBJ2-1; D gene uncertain. The CDR3 is 15 amino acids. V was pared by 1 base and J by 0 bases, with 7 bases between. The germline V gene has CDR1 SGHAT and CDR2 FQNNGV. The CDR3: CASSLGYLSYNEQFF. The CDR3 DNA sequence: TGTGCCAGCAGCTTAGGCTACCTCTCCTACAATGAGCAGTTCTTC.

This clonotype came up many times. This chain links TRBV20-1 with TRBJ1-5; D is uncertain. Trimming removed 3 bases at V and 2 bases at J, with 20 bases between. Germline CDR1 reads DFQATT; CDR2 reads SNEGSKA (reference sequence). This CDR3 comprises 17 residues. CDR3 in amino acids: CSASPGSRRSGNQPQHF. In nucleotides, the CDR3 is TGCAGTGCTAGTCCCGGGTCCCGGCGTTCGGGCAATCAGCCCCAGCATTTT.

This clonotype was detected many times. The CDR3 bases are TGCGCCAGCAGCTCGCTACCCTCGAACACTGAAGCTTTCTTT. Protein: CASSSLPSNTEAFF. V usage is TRBV5-1 and J usage is TRBJ1-1; D not resolved. Germline CDR1 and CDR2: SGHRS and YFSETQ. CDR3 length: 14 residues. V lost 3 bases to trimming and J lost 1 base, with 10 bases between them.

This clonotype was seen at least ten times. The V call is TRBV12-3 or TRBV12-4, the J call TRBJ2-2, with D perhaps assigned TRBD1 or TRBD2 (6 bases each). The CDR3 spans 16 residues. The ends were cut back, 7 bases at V and 5 bases at J, with 20 bases in the middle. The CDR3 DNA follows: TGTGCCAGCACTCCACGGAGGGGGATTGGAACCGGGGAGCTGTTTTTT. Its protein product is CASTPRRGIGTGELFF.

This clonotype came up many times. The chain carries TRBV10-3 and TRBJ1-4; 9 positions agree with TRBD1. Germline trimming cut 1 base from V and 7 bases from J; bases unmatched to any gene: 4. CDR3 length equals 15 residues. The V gene's germline CDR1 is ENHRY and CDR2 SYGVKD. CDR3 protein: CAISELGQGGEKLFF. In nucleotides, the CDR3 is TGTGCCATCAGTGAGTTGGGACAGGGTGGTGAAAAACTGTTTTTT.

The chain recombines TRBV12-3 or TRBV12-4 with TRBJ2-3; perhaps TRBD1 as D (5 bases). The CDR3 is made up of 15 amino acids. The germline V and J ends were trimmed by 9 bases and 0 bases, with 16 bases remaining between them. The CDR3 bases are TGTGCCAGTGGGAAACAGGACCCCAGCACAGATACGCAGTATTTT. As protein: CASGKQDPSTDTQYF.

The table lists this clonotype with many counts. The chain carries TRBV20-1 and TRBJ1-3; 10 nucleotides match TRBD1. This CDR3 is 16 amino acids long. V lost 1 base to trimming and J lost 1 base; unmatched junction nucleotides: 4. Germline V gene data show CDR1 as DFQATT and CDR2 as SNEGSKA (reference sequence). The CDR3 protein is CSARVGTGASGNTIYF. The DNA for the CDR3 is TGCAGTGCTAGAGTTGGGACAGGGGCGTCTGGAAACACCATATATTTT.

This clonotype was counted at least ten times. V and J are TRBV20-1 and TRBJ2-1; D remains ambiguous. V was shortened by 1 base and J by 4 bases, with 5 bases between the two germline ends. The germline gives CDR1 DFQATT, CDR2 SNEGSKA (reference sequence). There are 12 residues in the CDR3. DNA of the CDR3: TGCAGTGCTAGAGTCCTATACAATGAGCAGTTCTTC. Amino acids: CSARVLYNEQFF.

In its sample, this clonotype was seen many times. This chain uses TRBV7-8 with TRBJ2-7, with D possibly being TRBD1 or TRBD2 (5 bases each). V lost 1 base and J 4 bases, leaving 11 bases between the germline ends. Germline CDR1 reads SGHVS; CDR2 reads FQNEAQ. The CDR3 consists of 14 residues. CDR3 nucleotides: TGTGCCAGCAGCTTAGGGGGGAGACTTTACGAGCAGTACTTC. This gives the protein CASSLGGRLYEQYF. Based on the CDR3 plus reference TRBV7-8 and TRBJ2-7, the full variable domain is GAGVSQSPRYKVAKRGQDVALRCDPISGHVSLFWYQQALGQGPEFLTYFQNEAQLDKSGLPSDRFFAERPEGSVSTLKIQRTQQEDSAVYLCASSLGGRLYEQYFGPGTRLTVT.

There are many counts of this clonotype. Written as DNA, the CDR3 is TGTGCCAGTGGGGCGTACTATGGCTACACCTTC. Translated, it gives CASGAYYGYTF. This chain joins TRBV6-5 and TRBJ1-2, with D maybe TRBD1 (5 bases). V was clipped by 9 bases and J by 3 bases, with 8 bases between them. Germline V gene lookup returns CDR1 MNHEY and CDR2 SVGAGI. This CDR3 contains 11 residues.

V usage is TRBV10-3 and J usage is TRBJ2-5, with D perhaps being TRBD1 or TRBD2 (5 bases each). The CDR3 consists of 15 residues. Per the germline V gene, CDR1 is ENHRY and CDR2 is SYGVKD. Trimming removed 3 bases from V and 3 bases from J, with 14 bases in between. The chain's CDR3 is CAISDTGTREETQYF. Here the CDR3 DNA reads TGTGCCATCAGTGACACCGGGACGCGAGAAGAGACCCAGTACTTC.